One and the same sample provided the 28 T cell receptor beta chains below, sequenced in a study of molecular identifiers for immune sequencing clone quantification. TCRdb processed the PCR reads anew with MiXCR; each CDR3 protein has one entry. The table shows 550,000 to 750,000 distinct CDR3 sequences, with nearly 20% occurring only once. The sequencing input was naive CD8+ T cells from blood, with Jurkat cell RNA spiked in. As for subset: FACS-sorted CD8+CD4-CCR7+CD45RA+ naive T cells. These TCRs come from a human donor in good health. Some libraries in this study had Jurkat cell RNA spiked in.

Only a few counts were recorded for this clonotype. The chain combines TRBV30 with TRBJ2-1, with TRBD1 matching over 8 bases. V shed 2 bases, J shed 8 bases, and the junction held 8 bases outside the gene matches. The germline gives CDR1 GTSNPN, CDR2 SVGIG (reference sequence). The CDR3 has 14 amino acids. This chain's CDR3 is CAWSLGTGRDEQFF. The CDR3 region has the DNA TGTGCCTGGAGTCTCGGGACAGGACGGGATGAGCAGTTCTTC.

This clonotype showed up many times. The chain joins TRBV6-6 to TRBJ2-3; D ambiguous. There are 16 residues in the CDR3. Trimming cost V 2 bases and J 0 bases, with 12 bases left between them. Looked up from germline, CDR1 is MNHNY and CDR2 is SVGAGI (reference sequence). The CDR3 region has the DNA TGTGCCAGCAGTTACCCCGCAGAATCTAGCACAGATACGCAGTATTTT. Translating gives CASSYPAESSTDTQYF.

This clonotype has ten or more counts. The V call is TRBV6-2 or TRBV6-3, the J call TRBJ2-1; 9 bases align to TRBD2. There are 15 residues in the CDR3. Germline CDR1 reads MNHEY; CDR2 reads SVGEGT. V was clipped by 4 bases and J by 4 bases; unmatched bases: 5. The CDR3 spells CASSSSGGLYNEQFF. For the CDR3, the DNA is TGTGCCAGCAGTTCGAGCGGGGGGCTATACAATGAGCAGTTCTTC.

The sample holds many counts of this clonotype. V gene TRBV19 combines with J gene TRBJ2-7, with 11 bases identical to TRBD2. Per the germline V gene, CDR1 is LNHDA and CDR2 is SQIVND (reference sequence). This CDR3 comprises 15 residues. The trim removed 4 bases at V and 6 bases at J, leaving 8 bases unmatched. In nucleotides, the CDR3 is TGTGCCAGTAGTACCTTAGCGGGAGGGCCCGTCGAGCAGTACTTC. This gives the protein CASSTLAGGPVEQYF. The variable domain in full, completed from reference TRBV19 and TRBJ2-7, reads DGGITQSPKYLFRKEGQNVTLSCEQNLNHDAMYWYRQDPGQGLRLIYYSQIVNDFQKGDIAEGYSVSREKKESFPLTVTSAQKNPTAFYLCASSTLAGGPVEQYFGPGTRLTVT.

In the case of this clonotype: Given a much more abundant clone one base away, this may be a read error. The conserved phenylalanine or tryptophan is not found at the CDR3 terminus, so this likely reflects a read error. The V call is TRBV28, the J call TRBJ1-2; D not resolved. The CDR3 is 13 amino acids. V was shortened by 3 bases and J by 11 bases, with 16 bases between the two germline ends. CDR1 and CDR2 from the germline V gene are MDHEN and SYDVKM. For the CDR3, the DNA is TGTGCCAGCAGTTTGACATACGCTATTGGATACACCCTC. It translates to CASSLTYAIGYTL.

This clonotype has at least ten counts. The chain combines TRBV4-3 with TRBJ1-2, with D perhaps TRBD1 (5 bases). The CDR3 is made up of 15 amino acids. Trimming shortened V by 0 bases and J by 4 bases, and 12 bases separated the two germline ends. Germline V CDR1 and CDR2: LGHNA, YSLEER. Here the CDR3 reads CASSQERGMSYGYTF. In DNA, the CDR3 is TGCGCCAGCAGCCAAGAAAGGGGTATGAGCTATGGCTACACCTTC.

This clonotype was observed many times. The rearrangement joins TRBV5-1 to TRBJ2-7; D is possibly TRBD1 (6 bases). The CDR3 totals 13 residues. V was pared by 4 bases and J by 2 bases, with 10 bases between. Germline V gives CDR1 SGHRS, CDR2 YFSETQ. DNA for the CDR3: TGCGCCAGCAGCGAGGACAGCCCCTACGAGCAGTACTTC. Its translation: CASSEDSPYEQYF.

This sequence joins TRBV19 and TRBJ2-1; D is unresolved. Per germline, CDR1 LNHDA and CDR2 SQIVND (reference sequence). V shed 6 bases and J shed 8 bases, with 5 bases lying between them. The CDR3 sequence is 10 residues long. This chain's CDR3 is CASRGHEQFF. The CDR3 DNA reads TGTGCCAGTAGAGGTCATGAGCAGTTCTTC.

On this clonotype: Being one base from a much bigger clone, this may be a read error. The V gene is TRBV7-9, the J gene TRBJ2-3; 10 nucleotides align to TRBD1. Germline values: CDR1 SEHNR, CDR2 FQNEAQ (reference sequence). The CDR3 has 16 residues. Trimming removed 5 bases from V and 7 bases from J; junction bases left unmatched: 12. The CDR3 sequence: CASSLDRGFPLYTQYF. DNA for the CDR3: TGTGCCAGCAGCCTGGACAGGGGGTTCCCCCTTTATACGCAGTATTTT.

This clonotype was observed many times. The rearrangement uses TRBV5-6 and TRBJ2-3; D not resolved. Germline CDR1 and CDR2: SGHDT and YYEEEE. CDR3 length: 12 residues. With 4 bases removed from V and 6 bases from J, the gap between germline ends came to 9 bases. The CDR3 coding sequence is TGTGCCAGCAGCGAGACTGACGATACGCAGTATTTT. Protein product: CASSETDDTQYF.

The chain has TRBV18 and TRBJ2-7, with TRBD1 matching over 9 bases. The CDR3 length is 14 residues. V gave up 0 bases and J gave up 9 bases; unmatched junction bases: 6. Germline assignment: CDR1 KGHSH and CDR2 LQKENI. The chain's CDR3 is CASSPPGQGNVQYF. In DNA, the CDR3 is TGTGCCAGCTCACCACCTGGACAGGGGAACGTGCAGTACTTC.

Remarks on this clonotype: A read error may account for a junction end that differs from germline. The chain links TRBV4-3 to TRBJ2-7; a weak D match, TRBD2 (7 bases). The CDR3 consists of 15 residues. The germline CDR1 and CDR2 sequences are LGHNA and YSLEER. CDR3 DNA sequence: TGCGCCAGCAGCCAAGGTCGGGGGGCAGGCTACGAGCAGTGCTTC. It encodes CASSQGRGAGYEQCF.

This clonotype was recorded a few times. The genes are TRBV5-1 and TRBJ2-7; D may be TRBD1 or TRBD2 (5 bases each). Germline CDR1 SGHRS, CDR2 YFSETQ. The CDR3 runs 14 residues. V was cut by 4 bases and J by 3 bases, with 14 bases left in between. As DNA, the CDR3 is TGCGCCAGCAGCGAGGGACGGATGAACTACGAGCAGTACTTC. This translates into CASSEGRMNYEQYF.

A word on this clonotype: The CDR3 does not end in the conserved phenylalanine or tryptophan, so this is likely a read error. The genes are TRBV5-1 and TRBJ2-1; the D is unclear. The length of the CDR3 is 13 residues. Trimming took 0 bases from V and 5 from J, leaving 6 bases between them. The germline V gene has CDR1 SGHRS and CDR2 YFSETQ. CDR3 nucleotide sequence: TGCGCCAGCAGCTTGGAGGGTCACAATGAGCAGTTCCTC. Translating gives CASSLEGHNEQFL.

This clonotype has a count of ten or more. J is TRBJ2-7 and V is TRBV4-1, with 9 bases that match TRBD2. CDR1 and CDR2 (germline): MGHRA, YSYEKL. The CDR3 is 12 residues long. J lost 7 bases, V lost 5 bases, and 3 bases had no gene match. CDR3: CASSDSGSEQYF. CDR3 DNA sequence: TGCGCCAGCAGCGATAGCGGGAGTGAGCAGTACTTC.

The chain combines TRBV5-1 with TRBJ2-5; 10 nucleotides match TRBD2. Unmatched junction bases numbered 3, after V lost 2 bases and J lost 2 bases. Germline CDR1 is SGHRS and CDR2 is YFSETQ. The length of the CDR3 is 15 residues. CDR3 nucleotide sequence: TGCGCCAGCAGCTTAGATAGCGGGGGGCAAGAGACCCAGTACTTC. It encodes CASSLDSGGQETQYF. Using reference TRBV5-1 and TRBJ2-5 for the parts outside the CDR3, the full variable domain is KAGVTQTPRYLIKTRGQQVTLSCSPISGHRSVSWYQQTPGQGLQFLFEYFSETQRNKGNFPGRFSGRQFSNSRSEMNVSTLELGDSALYLCASSLDSGGQETQYFGPGTRLLVL.

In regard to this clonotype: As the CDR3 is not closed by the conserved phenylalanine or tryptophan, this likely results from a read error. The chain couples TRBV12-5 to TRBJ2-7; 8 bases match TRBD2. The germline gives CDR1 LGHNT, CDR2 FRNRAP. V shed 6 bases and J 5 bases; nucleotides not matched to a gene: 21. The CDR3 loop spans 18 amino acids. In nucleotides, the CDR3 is TGTGCTAGTGGCCAGAAAAGGGTGCTAAGCGGGAGATCCCACGAGCAGTACTAC. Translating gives CASGQKRVLSGRSHEQYY.

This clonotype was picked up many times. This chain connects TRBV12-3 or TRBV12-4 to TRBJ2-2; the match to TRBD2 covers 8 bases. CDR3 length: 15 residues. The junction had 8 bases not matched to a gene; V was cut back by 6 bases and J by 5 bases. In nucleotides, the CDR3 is TGTGCCAGCAGCGCAGCGGGAGAGGGGACCGGGGAGCTGTTTTTT. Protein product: CASSAAGEGTGELFF.

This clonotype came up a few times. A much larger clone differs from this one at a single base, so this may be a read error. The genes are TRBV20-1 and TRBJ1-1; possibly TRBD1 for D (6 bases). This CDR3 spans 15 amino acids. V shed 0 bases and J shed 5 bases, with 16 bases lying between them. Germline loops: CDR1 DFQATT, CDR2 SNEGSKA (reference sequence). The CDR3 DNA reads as TGCAGTGCTAGAGATTCCGAGGGGGGTTGGACTGAAGCTTTCTTT. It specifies CSARDSEGGWTEAFF.

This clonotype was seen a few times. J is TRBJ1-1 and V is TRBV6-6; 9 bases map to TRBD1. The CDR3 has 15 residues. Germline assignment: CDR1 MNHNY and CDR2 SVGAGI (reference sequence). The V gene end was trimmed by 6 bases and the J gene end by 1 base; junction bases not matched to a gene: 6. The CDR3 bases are TGTGCCAGCAGGGGGCGGACAGGGGAGAACACTGAAGCTTTCTTT. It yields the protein CASRGRTGENTEAFF.

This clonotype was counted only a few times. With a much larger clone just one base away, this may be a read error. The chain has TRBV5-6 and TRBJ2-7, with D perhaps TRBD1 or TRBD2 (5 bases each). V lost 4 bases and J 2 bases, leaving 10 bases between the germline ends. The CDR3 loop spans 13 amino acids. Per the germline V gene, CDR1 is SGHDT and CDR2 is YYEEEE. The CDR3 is CASSGDGPYEQYF. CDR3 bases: TGTGCCAGCAGCGGGGACGGACCCTACGAGCAGTACTTC. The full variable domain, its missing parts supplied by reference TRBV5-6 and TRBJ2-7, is DAGVTQSPTHLIKTRGQQVTLRCSPKSGHDTVSWYQQALGQGPQFIFQYYEEEERQRGNFPDRFSGHQFPNYSSELNVNALLLGDSALYLCASSGDGPYEQYFGPGTRLTVT.

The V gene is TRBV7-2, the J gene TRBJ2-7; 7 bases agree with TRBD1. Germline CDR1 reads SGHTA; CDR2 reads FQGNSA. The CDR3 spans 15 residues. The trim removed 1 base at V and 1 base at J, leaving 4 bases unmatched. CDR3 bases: TGTGCCAGCAGCTTAGACAGGGGTCTTTCCTACGAGCAGTACTTC. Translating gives CASSLDRGLSYEQYF.

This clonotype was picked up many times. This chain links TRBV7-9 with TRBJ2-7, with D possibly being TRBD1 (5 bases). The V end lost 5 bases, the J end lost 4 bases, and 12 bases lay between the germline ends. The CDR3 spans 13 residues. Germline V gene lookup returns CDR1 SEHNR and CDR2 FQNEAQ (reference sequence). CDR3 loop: CASSPEQGYEQYF. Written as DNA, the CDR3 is TGTGCCAGCAGCCCGGAGCAGGGATACGAGCAGTACTTC.

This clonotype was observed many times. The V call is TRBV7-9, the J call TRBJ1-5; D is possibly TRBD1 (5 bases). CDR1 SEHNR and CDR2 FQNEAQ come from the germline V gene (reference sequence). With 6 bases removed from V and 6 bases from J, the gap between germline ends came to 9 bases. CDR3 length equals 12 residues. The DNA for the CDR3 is TGTGCCAGCAGTAGGGGTAGTCAGCCCCAGCATTTT. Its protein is CASSRGSQPQHF. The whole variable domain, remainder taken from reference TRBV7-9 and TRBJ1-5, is DTGVSQNPRHKITKRGQNVTFRCDPISEHNRLYWYRQTLGQGPEFLTYFQNEAQLEKSRLLSDRFSAERPKGSFSTLEIQRTEQGDSAMYLCASSRGSQPQHFGDGTRLSIL.

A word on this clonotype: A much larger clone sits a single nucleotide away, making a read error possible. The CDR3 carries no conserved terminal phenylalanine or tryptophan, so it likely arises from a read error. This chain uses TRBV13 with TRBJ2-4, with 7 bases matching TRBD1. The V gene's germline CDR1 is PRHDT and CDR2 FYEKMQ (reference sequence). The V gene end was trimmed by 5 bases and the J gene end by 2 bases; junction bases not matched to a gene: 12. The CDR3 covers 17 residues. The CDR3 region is CASSEGGRLLPKNIQYL. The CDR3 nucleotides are TGTGCCAGCAGCGAAGGGGGCCGTCTTCTGCCCAAAAACATTCAGTACCTC.

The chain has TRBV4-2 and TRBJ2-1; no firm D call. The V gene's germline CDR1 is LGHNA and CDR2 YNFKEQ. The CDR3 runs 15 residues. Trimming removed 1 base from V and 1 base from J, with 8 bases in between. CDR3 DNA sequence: TGTGCCAGCAGCCAAGGCCAGGCTTCCTACAATGAGCAGTTCTTC. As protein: CASSQGQASYNEQFF.

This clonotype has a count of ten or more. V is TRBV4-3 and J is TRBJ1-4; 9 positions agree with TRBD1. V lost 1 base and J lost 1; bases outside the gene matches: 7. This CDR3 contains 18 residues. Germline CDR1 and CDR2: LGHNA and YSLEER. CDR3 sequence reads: CASSQGQGEFITNEKLFF. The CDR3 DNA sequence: TGCGCCAGCAGCCAAGGACAGGGGGAATTTATAACTAATGAAAAACTGTTTTTT.

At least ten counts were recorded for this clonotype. The CDR3 DNA reads TGTGCCACCAGCAGCAACAGGGAGTGGGACGATCAGCCCCAGCATTTT. Protein sequence: CATSSNREWDDQPQHF. The rearrangement uses TRBV15 and TRBJ1-5, with D perhaps matching TRBD1 (6 bases). The V gene's germline CDR1 is LNHNV and CDR2 YYDKDF (reference sequence). CDR3 size: 16 residues. The ends were cut back, 3 bases at V and 5 bases at J, with 17 bases in the middle.